This entry concerns a single TCR beta chain. This sample is drawn from a study of blood T cell repertoires in COVID-19. Germline CDR1 MNHEY, CDR2 SVGAGI. V was shortened by 6 bases and J by 6 bases, with 14 bases between the two germline ends. This CDR3 region has 13 residues. Sequencing was performed with immunoSEQ multiplex PCR; in TCRdb, only in-frame clones are kept and a portion is missing. The sample comprises more than 4,000 clones, approximately 90% of which are singletons, and 2.5% to 3.5% rests with the top ten. The specimen was peripheral blood. The chain has TRBV6-5 and TRBJ1-2; D uncertain. This sequence was found in a woman of 80 years or more with acute or convalescent COVID-19. CDR3 DNA sequence: TGTGCCAGCAGGGAGACAAGGCGGGATGGCTACACCTTC. It is translated as CASRETRRDGYTF.